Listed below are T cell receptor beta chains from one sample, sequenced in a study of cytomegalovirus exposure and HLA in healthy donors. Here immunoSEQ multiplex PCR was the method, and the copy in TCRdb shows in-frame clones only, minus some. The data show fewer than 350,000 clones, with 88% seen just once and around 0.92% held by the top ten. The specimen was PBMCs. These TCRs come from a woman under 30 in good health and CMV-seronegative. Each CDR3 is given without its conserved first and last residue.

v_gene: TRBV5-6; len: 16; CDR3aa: ASSLGPWGQGALQPQH
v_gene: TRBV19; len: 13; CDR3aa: ASTTWGALNYGYT
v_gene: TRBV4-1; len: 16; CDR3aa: ASSQSLARTGKSGELF
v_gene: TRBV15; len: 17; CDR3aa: ATSRDFYRLADLYNEQF
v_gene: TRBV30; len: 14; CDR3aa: AWSGTRRAGYNEQF
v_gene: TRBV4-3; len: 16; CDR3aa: ASSQVPGQGISGNTIY
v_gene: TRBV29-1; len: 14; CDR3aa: SVGTSGRRWSGEQY
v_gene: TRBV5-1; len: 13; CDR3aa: ASSLLETGSGTLH
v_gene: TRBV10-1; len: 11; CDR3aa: ASSAQGGYGYT
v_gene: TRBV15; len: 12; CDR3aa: ATSELQGTASQY
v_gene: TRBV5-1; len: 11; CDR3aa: ASSLGQERGYT
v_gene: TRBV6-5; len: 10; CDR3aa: ASRKTGTEAF
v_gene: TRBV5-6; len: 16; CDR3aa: ASSSPGQGYTSGNTIY
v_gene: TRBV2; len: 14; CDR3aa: ASSEVRDRASREQY
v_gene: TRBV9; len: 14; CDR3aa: ASSGRLAGSTDTQY
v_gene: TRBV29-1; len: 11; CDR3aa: SVRTGNTGELF
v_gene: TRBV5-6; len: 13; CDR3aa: ASSSGTSAVGPQF
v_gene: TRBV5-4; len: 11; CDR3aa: ASSSRGTDTQY
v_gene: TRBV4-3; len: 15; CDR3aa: ASSRSAIQGGVYEQY
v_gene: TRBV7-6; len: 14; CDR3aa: ASSRQTGQSQETQY
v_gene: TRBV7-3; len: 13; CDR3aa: ASRQAGGPGYGYT
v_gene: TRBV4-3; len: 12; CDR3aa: ASSQVQINEKLF
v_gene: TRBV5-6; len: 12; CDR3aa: ASSLETENYGYT
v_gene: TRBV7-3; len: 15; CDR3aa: ASSLLSIPSSYNEQF
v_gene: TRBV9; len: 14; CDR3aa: ASSPSPKQGSTEAF
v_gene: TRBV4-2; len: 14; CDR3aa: ASSQEGGAGNQPQH